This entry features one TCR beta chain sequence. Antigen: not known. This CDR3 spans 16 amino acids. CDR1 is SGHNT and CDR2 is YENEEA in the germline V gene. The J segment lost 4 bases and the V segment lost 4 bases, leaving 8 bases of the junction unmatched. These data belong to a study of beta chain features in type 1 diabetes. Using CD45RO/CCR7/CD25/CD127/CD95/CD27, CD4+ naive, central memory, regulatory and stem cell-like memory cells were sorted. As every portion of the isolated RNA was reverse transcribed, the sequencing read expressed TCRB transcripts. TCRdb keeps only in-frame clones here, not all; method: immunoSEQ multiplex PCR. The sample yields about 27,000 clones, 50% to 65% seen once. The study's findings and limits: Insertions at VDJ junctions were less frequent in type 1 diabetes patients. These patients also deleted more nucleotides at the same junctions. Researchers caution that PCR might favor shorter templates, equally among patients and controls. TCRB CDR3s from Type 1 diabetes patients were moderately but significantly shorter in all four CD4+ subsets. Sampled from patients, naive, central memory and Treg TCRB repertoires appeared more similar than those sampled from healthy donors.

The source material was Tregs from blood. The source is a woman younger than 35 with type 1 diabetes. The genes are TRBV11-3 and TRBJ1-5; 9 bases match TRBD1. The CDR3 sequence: CASSWVGQGSNQPQHF. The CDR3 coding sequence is TGTGCCAGCAGCTGGGTGGGACAGGGCTCAAATCAGCCCCAGCATTTT.